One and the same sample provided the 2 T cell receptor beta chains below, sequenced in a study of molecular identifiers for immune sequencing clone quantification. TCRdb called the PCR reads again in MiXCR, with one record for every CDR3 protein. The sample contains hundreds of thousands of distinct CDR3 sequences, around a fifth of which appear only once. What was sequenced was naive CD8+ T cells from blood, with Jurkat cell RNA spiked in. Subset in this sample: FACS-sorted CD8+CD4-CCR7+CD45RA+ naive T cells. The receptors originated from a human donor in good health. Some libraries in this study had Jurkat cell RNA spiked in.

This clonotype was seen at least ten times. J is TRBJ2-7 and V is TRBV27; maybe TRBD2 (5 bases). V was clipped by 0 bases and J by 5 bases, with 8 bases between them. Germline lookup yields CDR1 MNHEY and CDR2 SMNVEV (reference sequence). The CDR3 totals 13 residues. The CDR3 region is CASSLSRANEQYF. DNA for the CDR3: TGTGCCAGCAGTTTATCGAGGGCGAACGAGCAGTACTTC.

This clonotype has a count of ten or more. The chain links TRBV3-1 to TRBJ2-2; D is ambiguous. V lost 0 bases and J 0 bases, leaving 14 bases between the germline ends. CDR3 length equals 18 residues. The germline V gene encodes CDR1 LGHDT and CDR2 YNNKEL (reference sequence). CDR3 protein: CASSQDLSGPSNTGELFF. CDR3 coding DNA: TGTGCCAGCAGCCAAGATCTGTCGGGCCCCTCGAACACCGGGGAGCTGTTTTTT.